The following is a T cell receptor (beta chain) sequence with its context. It has no known antigen specificity. Base qualities are missing; no much larger clone stands one base away. The data originate from a study of shared clonotypes between healthy human individuals (dated by TCRdb to the early 2020s). Regarding the study in general: The cohort comprised two women and a few men aged 18 to 49 years. Per donor, three plates each were used for CD4 naive and CD4 memory, two for CD8 naive, and one for CD8 memory. To estimate repertoire size and how much clonotypes are shared between individuals, the study performed deep sequencing of blood TCR repertoires from roughly five healthy adults. To increase sequencing depth and limit assay-specific biases, different laboratories used diverse techniques to prepare libraries and sequence TCR repertoires. Between about 0.8 and 9 billion PBMCs per donor were obtained by leukapheresis.

The donors were healthy, HIV-negative adults with no recently reported acute infections or vaccinations. All donors were Caucasian adults living in Nashville, Tennessee, USA. CD4+ T cells were enriched through magnetic negative selection, after which naive cells were positively selected on CD45RA and the remaining negative fraction served as the memory subset. After blood collection by leukapheresis, PBMCs were isolated using Ficoll-Histopaque density gradient centrifugation and then cryopreserved in the vapor phase of liquid nitrogen. Purity and quantity of every magnetically sorted T cell population were checked by analytical flow cytometry. From each sorted fraction, genomic DNA was isolated and quantified by UV absorbance on a Nanodrop 2000c. General study outcomes and caveats: Sampling was limited to blood, and TCR repertoires in tissue likely differ from TCR repertoires in blood. Pairwise subsampling indicated that sequencing depth was expected to affect the degree of clonotype sharing among donors. Incomplete sequencing was indicated by rarefaction of sorted-subset datasets, despite the large sequencing depth. Larger estimated clonotype richness was generally found for naive subsets than for memory subsets. Because the study included a small number of donors, the genetic and exposure-history diversity represented was limited. Sharing across several donors was observed for roughly 5% of naive CD4, 3.5% of naive CD8, roughly 2.4% of memory CD4, and roughly 0.4% of memory CD8 clonotypes. Compared with non-shared clonotypes, the clonotypes found in all four sorted-subset donors had higher generation probabilities.

TCR CDR3 regions were amplified from genomic DNA by multiplex PCR using the deep immunoSEQ assay. Extracted genomic DNA from each cell subset was spread evenly across all wells of several immunoSEQ 96-well plates, with each plate serving as a replicate. For sorted subsets, each replicate PCR was loaded with approximately 0.2 ug genomic DNA, equivalent to some 31,000 T cell genomes. The purified libraries were quantified using a Qubit 3.0 fluorometer, sized with a Bioanalyzer 2100, and then quantified again using the KAPA Library Quantification kit. Every immunoSEQ 96-well plate was sequenced on a separate single-read 150-cycle Illumina NextSeq 550 flow cell. On the study's bioinformatics: Because only junctional sequences without quality scores were contained in the immunoSEQ output, filtering matching that applied to full-length reads could not be performed. To assign V/J genes and CDR3, sequences were annotated against IMGT germline references using PyIR, a Python wrapper for IgBLAST v1.9. Reads were filtered out if the reads had weak V/J assignments (E-value above 1e-6), no CDR3, stop codons, out-of-frame junctions, or ambiguous translated residues. V3J clonotypes were defined by identical inferred V gene, J gene, and CDR3 amino acid sequence. Percentage overlap between repertoires was calculated by dividing the number of shared unique clonotypes by the size of the smaller repertoire. Richness of each repertoire was evaluated using RTK rarefaction, the Chao1 estimator, and Recon v2.1 estimates of unobserved clonotypes. OLGA was used to compute generation probabilities for all TCRbeta clonotypes that the gDNA method yielded from a handful of donors. Here the immuneACCESS table is served through TCRdb, limited to in-frame sequences with V and J called. Missing clones are a known gap in these copies; in checked studies unresolved V genes cover under half, and the rest lacks a known reason. That table supplies the V and J calls and clone size; D and trimming were determined from the DNA. For this sample there are 2 million to 2.5 million clones; approximately 93% appear just once. The top ten clonotypes cover 0.35% to 0.5% of the sample.

V sheds 4 bases and J sheds 8 bases, leaving 12 bases between their ends. The CDR3 covers 13 residues, taking in both the cysteine and the phenylalanine. CDR3 DNA only is kept here, 39 bases in frame from base 1. The germline V gene supplies CDR1 LGHNA and CDR2 YSLEER. The chain is encoded by TRBV4-3 joined to TRBJ2-1; TRBD2 might be the D gene, on 6 matching bases. This TCR was sampled from a man aged 18 to 35 in good health. Some clones in this sample may be carry-over from other donors' samples. Sequenced sample: naive CD4+ T cells from PBMCs. The cell subset or site tag for this specimen amounts to: CD45RA+ positively selected. The nucleotide sequence is TGCGCCAGCAGCCCCGGGAGTACGGATGAGCAGTTCTTC. This encodes CASSPGSTDEQFF.